Included here is one TCR beta chain sequence, with context. The data stem from a study of blood T cell repertoires in COVID-19. Whole-study context: In each case, the material was cDNA or gDNA derived from T cells, B-cell-depleted T cells, or PBMCs.

This CDR3 contains 12 residues. V was cut by 4 bases and J by 7 bases, with 11 bases left in between. CDR1 is SGHRS and CDR2 is YFSETQ in the germline V gene. Under the authors' procedure: Cell counts per sample came from amplifying reference gene primers. Measured with immunoSEQ multiplex PCR; TCRdb has only the in-frame clones, and not every one. That table furnishes V, J and clone size, whereas the DNA furnished D and trimming. Here the sample spans about 210,000 clones, roughly 84% being singletons. The rearrangement uses TRBV5-1 and TRBJ1-1, with D perhaps matching TRBD1 (5 bases). The sequenced material came from peripheral blood. The sequence was collected from a man aged 45-65 years with active or convalescent COVID-19. The CDR3 loop is CASSPQGGEAFF. CDR3 nucleotide sequence: TGCGCCAGCAGCCCCCAGGGTGGTGAAGCTTTCTTT.